This T cell receptor (beta chain) was retrieved from a study of blood T cell repertoires in COVID-19. V gave up 0 bases and J gave up 4 bases, with 15 bases separating them. CDR1 LGHNA and CDR2 YSLEER come from the germline V gene. CDR3 length: 16 residues. Some clones are missing from TCRdb's copy, which holds only in-frame ones; the method was immunoSEQ multiplex PCR. The sample includes about 35,000 clones, more than 85% of them seen just once. This chain connects TRBV4-3 to TRBJ1-2; D is ambiguous. The clonotype was recovered from a man aged 50-59 years with active COVID-19. The sequenced sample consisted of peripheral blood. This CDR3 is CASSQELQQGGYGYTF. The CDR3 nucleotides are TGCGCCAGCAGCCAAGAGCTGCAACAAGGAGGCTATGGCTACACCTTC.